Below, one T cell receptor beta chain is given with its context. The source of the sample is a study of blood T cell repertoires in COVID-19. Background on the study: The United States, Italy and Spain provided the acute and convalescent COVID-19 samples. The cDNA or gDNA used as material had been derived from T cells, B-cell-depleted T cells, or PBMCs.

The CDR3 is 15 residues long. V lost 0 bases, J lost 4 bases, and 5 bases stayed unmatched. Germline CDR1 reads MNHEY; CDR2 reads SVGAGI. Original handling: It was from reference gene primer amplification that nucleated cell counts were estimated. Generated by immunoSEQ multiplex PCR, the TCRdb table keeps only in-frame clones and is missing some. The V and J calls and the clone size are those of that table, but D and trimming were determined from the DNA. The profile covers about 44,000 clones, with 89% appearing a single time and 15% taken by the ten largest. Sequenced material: peripheral blood. This clonotype was obtained from a man between 70 and 80 years old with active COVID-19. The chain carries TRBV6-5 and TRBJ1-1; TRBD1 agrees at 7 bases. The CDR3: CASSYSRQGGTEAFF. The DNA of the CDR3 is TGTGCCAGCAGTTACTCTCGACAGGGTGGCACTGAAGCTTTCTTT.